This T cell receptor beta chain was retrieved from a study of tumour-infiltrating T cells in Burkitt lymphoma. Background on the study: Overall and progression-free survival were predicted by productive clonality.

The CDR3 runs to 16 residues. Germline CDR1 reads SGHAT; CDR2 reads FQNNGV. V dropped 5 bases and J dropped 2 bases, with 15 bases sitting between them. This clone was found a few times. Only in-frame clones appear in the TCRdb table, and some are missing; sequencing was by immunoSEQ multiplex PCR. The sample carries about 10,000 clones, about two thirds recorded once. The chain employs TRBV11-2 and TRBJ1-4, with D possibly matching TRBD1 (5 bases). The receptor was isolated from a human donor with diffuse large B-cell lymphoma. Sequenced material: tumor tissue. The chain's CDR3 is CASSRLGPVTNEKLFF. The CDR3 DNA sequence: TGTGCCAGCAGCCGGCTGGGGCCAGTTACTAATGAAAAACTGTTTTTT.